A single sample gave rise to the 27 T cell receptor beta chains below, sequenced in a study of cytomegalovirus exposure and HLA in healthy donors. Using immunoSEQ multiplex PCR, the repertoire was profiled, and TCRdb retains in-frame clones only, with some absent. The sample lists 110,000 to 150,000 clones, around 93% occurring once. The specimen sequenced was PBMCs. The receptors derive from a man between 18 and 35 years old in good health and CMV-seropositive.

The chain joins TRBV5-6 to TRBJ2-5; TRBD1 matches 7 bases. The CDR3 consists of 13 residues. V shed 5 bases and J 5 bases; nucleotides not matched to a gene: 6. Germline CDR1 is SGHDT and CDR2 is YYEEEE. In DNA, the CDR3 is TGTGCCAGCAGGTACAGGGGTTGGGAGACCCAGTACTTC. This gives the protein CASRYRGWETQYF.

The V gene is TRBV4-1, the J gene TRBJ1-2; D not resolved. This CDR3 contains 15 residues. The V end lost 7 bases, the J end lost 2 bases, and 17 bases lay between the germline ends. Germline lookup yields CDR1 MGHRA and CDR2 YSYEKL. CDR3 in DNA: TGCGCCAGCAAGATCACAGAAGGCCCCAACTATGGCTACACCTTC. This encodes CASKITEGPNYGYTF.

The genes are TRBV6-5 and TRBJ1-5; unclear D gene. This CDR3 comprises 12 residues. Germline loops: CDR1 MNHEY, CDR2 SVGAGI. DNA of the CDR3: TGTGCTGGAGGTTATAGCAATCAGCCCCAGCATTTT. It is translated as CAGGYSNQPQHF.

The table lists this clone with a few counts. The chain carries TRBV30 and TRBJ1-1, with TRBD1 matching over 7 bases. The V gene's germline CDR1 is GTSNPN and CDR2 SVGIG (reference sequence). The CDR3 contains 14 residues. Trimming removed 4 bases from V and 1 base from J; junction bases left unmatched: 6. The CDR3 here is CAWNLRDRNTEAFF. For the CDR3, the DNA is TGTGCCTGGAATCTTCGGGACAGGAACACTGAAGCTTTCTTT. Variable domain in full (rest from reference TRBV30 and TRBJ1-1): SQTIHQWPATLVQPVGSPLSLECTVEGTSNPNLYWYRQAAGRGLQLLFYSVGIGQISSEVPQNLSASRPQDRQFILSSKKLLLSDSGFYLCAWNLRDRNTEAFFGQGTRLTVV.

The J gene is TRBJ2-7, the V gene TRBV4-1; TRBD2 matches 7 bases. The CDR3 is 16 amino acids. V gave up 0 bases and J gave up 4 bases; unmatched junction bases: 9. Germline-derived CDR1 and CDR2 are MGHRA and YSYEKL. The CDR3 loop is CASSQDQVGTTYEQYF. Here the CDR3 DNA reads TGCGCCAGCAGCCAAGATCAGGTAGGGACTACTTACGAGCAGTACTTC.

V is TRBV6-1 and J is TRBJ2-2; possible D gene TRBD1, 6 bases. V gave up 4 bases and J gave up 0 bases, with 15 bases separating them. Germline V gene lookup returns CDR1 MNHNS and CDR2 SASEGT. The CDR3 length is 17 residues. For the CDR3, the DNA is TGTGCCAGCAGTGCAGCCACGCCAGGGGCGAACACCGGGGAGCTGTTTTTT. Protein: CASSAATPGANTGELFF.

CDR3 DNA: TGTGCCAGCAGTGATAAGAACAGGGACCTGGAGACCCAGTACTTC. Protein: CASSDKNRDLETQYF. This chain connects TRBV25-1 to TRBJ2-5, with D possibly TRBD1 on 6 matching bases. Trimming removed 3 bases from V and 5 bases from J, with 16 bases in between. The CDR3 spans 15 residues. Germline assignment: CDR1 MGHDK and CDR2 SYGVNS.

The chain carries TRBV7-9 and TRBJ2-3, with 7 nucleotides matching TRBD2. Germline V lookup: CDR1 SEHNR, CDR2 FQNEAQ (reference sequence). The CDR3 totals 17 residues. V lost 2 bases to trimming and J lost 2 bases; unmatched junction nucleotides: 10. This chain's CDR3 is CASSLRVASGYTDTQYF. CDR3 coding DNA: TGTGCCAGCAGCTTAAGGGTGGCTAGCGGATACACAGATACGCAGTATTTT.

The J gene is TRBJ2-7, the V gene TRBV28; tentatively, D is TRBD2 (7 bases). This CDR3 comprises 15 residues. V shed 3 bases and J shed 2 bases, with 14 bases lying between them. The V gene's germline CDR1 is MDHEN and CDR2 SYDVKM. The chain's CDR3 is CASSLEGGGTYEQYF. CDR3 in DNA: TGTGCCAGCAGTTTGGAGGGAGGGGGGACCTACGAGCAGTACTTC. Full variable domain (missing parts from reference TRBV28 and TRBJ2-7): DVKVTQSSRYLVKRTGEKVFLECVQDMDHENMFWYRQDPGLGLRLIYFSYDVKMKEKGDIPEGYSVSREKKERFSLILESASTNQTSMYLCASSLEGGGTYEQYFGPGTRLTVT.

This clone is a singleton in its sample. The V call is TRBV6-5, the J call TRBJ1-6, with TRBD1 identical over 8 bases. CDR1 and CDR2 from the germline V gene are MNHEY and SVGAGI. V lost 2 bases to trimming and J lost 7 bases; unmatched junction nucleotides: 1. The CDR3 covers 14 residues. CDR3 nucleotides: TGTGCCAGCAGTTACGACAGGGGAAATTCACCCCTCCACTTT. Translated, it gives CASSYDRGNSPLHF.

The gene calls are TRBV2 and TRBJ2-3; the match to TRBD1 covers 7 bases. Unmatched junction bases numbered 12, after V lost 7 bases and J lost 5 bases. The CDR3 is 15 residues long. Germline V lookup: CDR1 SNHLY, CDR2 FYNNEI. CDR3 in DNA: TGTGCCAGCACTAAGGGGCAGGGGGAAAGAGATACGCAGTATTTT. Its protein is CASTKGQGERDTQYF.

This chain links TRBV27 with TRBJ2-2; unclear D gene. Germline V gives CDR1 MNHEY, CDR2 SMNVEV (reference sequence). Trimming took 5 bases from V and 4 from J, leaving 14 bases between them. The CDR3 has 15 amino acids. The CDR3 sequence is CASSQRRVGTGELFF. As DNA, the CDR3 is TGTGCCAGCAGTCAGAGGCGAGTTGGCACCGGGGAGCTGTTTTTT.

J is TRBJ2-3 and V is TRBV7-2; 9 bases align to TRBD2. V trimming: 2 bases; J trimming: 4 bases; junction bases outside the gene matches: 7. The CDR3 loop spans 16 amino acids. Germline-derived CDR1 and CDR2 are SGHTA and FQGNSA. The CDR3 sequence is CASSLTRTSAADTQYF. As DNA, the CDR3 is TGTGCCAGCAGCTTAACTCGGACTAGCGCTGCAGATACGCAGTATTTT.

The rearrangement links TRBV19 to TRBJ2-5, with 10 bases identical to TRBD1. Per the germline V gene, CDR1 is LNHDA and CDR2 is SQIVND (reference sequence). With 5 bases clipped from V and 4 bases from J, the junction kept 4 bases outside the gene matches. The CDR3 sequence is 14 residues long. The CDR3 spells CASSVDRGRETQYF. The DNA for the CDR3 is TGTGCCAGTAGTGTCGACAGGGGGCGAGAGACCCAGTACTTC.

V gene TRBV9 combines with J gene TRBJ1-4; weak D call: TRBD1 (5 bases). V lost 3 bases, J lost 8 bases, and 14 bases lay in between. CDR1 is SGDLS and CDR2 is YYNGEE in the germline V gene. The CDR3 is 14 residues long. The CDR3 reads CASSEGRELEKLFF. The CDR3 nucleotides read TGTGCCAGCAGCGAGGGGCGGGAGTTGGAAAAACTGTTTTTT.

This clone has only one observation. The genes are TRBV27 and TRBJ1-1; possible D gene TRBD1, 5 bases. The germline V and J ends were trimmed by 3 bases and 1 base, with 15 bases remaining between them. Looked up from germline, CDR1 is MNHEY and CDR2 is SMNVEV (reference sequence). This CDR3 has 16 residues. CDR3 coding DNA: TGTGCCAGCAGTTTTACAGGCACCATATCGAACACTGAAGCTTTCTTT. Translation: CASSFTGTISNTEAFF.

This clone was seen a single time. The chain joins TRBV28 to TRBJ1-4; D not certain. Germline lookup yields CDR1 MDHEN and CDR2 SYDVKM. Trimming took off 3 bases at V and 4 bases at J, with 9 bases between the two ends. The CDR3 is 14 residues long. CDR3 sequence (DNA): TGTGCCAGCAGTTTCAGAAGTTATAATGAAAAACTGTTTTTT. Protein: CASSFRSYNEKLFF.

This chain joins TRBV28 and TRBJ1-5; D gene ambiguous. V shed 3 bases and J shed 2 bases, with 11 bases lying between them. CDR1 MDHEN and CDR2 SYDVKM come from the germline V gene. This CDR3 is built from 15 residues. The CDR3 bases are TGTGCCAGCAGTTTTTCGGGTGGAGGCAATCAGCCCCAGCATTTT. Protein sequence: CASSFSGGGNQPQHF.

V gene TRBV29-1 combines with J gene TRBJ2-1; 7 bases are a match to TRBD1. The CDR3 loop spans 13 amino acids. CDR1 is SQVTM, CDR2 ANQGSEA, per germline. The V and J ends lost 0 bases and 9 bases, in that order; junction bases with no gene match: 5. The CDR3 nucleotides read TGCAGCGTTGAAGAACCACAGGGGACTGAGCAGTTCTTC. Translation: CSVEEPQGTEQFF.

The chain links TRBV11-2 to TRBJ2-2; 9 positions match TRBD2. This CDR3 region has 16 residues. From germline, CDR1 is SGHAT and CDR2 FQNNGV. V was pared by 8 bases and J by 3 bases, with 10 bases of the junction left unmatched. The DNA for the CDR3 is TGTGCCAGCGGATTTATTAGCGGGAGTTACACCGGGGAGCTGTTTTTT. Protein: CASGFISGSYTGELFF.

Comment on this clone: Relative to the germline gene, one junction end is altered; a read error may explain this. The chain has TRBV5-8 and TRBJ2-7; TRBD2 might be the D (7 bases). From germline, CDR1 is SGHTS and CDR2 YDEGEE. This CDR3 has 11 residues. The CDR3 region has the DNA TGTGCCAGCAGCGGGGGGGCAGGGCCCCCCTTC. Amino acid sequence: CASSGGAGPPF.

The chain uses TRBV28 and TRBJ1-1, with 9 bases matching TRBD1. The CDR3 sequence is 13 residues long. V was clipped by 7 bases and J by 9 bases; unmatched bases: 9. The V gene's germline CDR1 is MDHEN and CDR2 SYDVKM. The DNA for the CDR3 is TGTGCCAGCATTCACGACAGGGGGGTAAAAGCTTTCTTT. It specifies CASIHDRGVKAFF.

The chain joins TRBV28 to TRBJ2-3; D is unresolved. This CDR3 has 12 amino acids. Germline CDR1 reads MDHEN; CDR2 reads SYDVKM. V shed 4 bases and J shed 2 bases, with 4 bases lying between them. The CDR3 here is CASSSFTDTQYF. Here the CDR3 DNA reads TGTGCCAGCAGTTCCTTCACAGATACGCAGTATTTT.

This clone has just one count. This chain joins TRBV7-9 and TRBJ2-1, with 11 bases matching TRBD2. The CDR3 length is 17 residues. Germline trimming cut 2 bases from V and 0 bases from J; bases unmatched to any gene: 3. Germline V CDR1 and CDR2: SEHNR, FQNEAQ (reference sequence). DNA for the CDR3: TGTGCCAGCAGCTTAATGACTAGCGGGGACTCCTACAATGAGCAGTTCTTC. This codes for CASSLMTSGDSYNEQFF.

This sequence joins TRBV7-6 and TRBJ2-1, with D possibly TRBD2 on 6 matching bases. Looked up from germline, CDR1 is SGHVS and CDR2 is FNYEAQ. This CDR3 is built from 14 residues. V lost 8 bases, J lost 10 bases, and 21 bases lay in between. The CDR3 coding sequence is TGTGCCAGCGGTTACGGAGGGTCCGTCCCCGAGCAGTTCTTC. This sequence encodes CASGYGGSVPEQFF.

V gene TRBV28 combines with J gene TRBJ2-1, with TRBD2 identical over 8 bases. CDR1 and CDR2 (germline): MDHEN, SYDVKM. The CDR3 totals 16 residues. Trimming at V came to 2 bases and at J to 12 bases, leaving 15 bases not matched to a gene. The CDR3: CASSLRLAGRKRGQFF. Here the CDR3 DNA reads TGTGCCAGCAGTTTAAGGCTAGCGGGTAGAAAAAGGGGGCAGTTCTTC.

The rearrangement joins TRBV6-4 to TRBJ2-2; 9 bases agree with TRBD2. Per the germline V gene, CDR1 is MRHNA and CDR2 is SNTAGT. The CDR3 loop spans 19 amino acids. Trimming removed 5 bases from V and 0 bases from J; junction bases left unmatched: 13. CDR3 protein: CASSKPGTSSPSNTGELFF. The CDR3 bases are TGTGCCAGCAGTAAACCCGGGACTAGCTCACCCTCGAACACCGGGGAGCTGTTTTTT.